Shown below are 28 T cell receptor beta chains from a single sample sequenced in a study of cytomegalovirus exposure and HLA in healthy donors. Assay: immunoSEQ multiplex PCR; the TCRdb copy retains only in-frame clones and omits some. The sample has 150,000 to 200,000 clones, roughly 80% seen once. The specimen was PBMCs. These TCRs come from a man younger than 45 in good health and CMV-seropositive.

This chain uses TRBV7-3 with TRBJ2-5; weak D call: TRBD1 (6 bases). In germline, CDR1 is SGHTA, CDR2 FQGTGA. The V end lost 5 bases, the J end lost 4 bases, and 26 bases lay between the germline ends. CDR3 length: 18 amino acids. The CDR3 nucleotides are TGTGCCAGCAGCGCTCACAGGGATTCTCCTAGACCGGGAGAGACCCAGTACTTC. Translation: CASSAHRDSPRPGETQYF.

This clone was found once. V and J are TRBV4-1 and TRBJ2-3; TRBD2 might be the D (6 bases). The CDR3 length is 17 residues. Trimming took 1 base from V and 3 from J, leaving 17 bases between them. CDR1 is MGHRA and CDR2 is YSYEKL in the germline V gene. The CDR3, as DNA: TGCGCCAGCAGCCAAGTCGGACTGGCCCGGGGGACAGATACGCAGTATTTT. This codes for CASSQVGLARGTDTQYF.

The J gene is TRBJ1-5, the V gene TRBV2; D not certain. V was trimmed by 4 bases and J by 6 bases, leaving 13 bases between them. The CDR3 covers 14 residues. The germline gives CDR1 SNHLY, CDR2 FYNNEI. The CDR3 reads CASSGDWLSQPQHF. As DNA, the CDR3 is TGTGCCAGCAGTGGAGATTGGTTGAGTCAGCCCCAGCATTTT.

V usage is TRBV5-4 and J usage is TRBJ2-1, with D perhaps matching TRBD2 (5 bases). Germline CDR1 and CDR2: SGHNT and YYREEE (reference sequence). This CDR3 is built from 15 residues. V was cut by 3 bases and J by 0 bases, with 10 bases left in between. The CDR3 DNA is TGTGCCAGCAGCTCGAGGGCGACCTCCTACAATGAGCAGTTCTTC. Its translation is CASSSRATSYNEQFF.

CDR3 loop: CASSLQGVFLQETQYF. The CDR3 coding sequence is TGTGCCAGCTCCCTCCAAGGGGTGTTTCTCCAAGAGACCCAGTACTTC. The chain couples TRBV18 to TRBJ2-5, with D tentatively TRBD1 (5 bases). The germline gives CDR1 KGHSH, CDR2 LQKENI. CDR3 length: 16 amino acids. V was trimmed by 6 bases and J by 1 base, leaving 18 bases between them.

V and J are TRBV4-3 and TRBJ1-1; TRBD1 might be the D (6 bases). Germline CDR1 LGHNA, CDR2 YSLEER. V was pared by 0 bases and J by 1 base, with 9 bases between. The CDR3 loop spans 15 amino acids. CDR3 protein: CASSQEGHSNTEAFF. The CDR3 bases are TGCGCCAGCAGCCAAGAGGGACACTCGAACACTGAAGCTTTCTTT.

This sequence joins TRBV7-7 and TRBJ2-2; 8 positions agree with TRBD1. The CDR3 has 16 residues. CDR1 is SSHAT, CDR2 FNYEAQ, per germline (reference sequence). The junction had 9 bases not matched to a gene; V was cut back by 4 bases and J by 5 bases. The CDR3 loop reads CASSSQTGDWTGELFF. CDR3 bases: TGTGCCAGCAGCTCCCAGACAGGGGACTGGACCGGGGAGCTGTTTTTT.

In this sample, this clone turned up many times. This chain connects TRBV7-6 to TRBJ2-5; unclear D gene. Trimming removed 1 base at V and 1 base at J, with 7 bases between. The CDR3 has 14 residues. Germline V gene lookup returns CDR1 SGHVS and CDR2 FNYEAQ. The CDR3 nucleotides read TGTGCCAGCAGCTTAGGAGCCTCCCAAGAGACCCAGTACTTC. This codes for CASSLGASQETQYF. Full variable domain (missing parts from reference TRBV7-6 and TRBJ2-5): GAGVSQSPRYKVTKRGQDVALRCDPISGHVSLYWYRQALGQGPEFLTYFNYEAQQDKSGLPNDRFSAERPEGSISTLTIQRTEQRDSAMYRCASSLGASQETQYFGPGTRLLVL.

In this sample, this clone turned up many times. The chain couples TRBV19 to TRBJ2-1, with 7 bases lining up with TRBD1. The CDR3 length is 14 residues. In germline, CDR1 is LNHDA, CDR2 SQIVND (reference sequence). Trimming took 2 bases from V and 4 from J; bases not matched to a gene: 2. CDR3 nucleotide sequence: TGTGCCAGTAGTATAATGGACAGGTACAATGAGCAGTTCTTC. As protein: CASSIMDRYNEQFF. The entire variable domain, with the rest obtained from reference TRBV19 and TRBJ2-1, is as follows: DGGITQSPKYLFRKEGQNVTLSCEQNLNHDAMYWYRQDPGQGLRLIYYSQIVNDFQKGDIAEGYSVSREKKESFPLTVTSAQKNPTAFYLCASSIMDRYNEQFFGPGTRLTVL.

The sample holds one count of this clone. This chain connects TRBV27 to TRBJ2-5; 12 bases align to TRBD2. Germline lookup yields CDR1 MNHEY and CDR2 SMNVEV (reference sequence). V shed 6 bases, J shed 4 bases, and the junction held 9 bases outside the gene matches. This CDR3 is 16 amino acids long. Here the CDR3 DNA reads TGTGCCAGCAGACAAGGTGCTAGCGGGGGGGGAGAGACCCAGTACTTC. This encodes CASRQGASGGGETQYF.

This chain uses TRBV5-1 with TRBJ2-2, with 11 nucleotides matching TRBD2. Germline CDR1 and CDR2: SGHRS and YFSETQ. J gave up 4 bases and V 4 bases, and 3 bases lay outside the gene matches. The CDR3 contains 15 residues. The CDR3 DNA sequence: TGCGCCAGCAGCCTTAGCGGGAGGGGCACCGGGGAGCTGTTTTTT. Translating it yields CASSLSGRGTGELFF.

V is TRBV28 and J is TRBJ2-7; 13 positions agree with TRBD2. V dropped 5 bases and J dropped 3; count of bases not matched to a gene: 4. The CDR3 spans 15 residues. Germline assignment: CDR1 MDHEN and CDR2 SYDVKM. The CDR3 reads CASSPRTSGSYEQYF. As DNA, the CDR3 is TGTGCCAGCAGTCCGCGGACTAGCGGGAGCTACGAGCAGTACTTC.

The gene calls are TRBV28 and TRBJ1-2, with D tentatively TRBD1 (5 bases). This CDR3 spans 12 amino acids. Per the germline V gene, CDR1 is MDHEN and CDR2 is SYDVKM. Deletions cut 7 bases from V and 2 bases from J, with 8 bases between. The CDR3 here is CASISGNYGYTF. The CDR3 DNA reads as TGTGCCAGCATTTCAGGGAACTATGGCTACACCTTC.

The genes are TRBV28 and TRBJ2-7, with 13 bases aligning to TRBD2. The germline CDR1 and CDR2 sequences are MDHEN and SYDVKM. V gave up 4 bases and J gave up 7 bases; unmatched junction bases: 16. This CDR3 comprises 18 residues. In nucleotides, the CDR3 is TGTGCCAGCAGTTACCCATGGACTAGCGGGAGTCAAGTTAGTGAGCAGTACTTC. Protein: CASSYPWTSGSQVSEQYF.

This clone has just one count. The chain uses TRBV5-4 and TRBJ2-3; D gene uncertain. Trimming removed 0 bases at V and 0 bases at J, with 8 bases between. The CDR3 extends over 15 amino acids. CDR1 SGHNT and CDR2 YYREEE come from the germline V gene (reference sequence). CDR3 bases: TGTGCCAGCAGCTTGGGGTGGGCTAGCACAGATACGCAGTATTTT. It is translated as CASSLGWASTDTQYF.

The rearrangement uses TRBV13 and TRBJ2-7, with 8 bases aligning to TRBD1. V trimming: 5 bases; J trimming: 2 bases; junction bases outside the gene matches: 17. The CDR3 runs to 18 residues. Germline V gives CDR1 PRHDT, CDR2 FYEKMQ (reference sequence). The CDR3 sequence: CASSAKQTGEWVPYEQYF. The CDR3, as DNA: TGTGCCAGCAGCGCAAAACAGACAGGGGAGTGGGTTCCCTACGAGCAGTACTTC.

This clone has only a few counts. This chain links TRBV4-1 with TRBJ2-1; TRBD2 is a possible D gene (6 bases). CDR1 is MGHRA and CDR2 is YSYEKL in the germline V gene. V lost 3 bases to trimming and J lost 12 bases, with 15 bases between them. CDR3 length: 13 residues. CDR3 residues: CASSHYDGDWQFF. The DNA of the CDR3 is TGCGCCAGCAGCCACTACGACGGGGACTGGCAGTTCTTC.

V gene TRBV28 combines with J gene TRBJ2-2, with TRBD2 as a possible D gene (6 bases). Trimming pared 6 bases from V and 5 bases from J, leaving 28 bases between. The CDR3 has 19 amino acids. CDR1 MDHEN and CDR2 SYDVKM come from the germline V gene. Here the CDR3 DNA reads TGTGCCAGCAGAGTTGAGGTAGTGGGTAAGACTAGGAGGACCGGGGAGCTGTTTTTT. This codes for CASRVEVVGKTRRTGELFF.

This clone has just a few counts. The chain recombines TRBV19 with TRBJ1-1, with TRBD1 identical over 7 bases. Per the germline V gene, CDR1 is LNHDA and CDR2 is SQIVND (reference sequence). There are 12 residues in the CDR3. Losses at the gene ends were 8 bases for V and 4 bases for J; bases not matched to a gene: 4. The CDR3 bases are TGTGCCAGTGGACAGGCTGTCACTGAAGCTTTCTTT. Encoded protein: CASGQAVTEAFF.

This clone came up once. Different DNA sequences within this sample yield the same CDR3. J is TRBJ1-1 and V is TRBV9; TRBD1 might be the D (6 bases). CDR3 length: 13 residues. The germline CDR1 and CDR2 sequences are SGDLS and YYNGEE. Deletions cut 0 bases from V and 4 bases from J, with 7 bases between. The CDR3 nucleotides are TGTGCCAGCAGCGTAGAAGGGGGCACTGAAGCTTTCTTT. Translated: CASSVEGGTEAFF.

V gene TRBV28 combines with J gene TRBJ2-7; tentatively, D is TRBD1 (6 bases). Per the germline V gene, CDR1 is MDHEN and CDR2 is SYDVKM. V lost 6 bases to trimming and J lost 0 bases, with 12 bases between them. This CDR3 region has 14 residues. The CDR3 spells CASSPNRVSYEQYF. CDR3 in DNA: TGTGCCAGCAGCCCCAACAGGGTCTCCTACGAGCAGTACTTC. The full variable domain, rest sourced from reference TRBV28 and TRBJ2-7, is DVKVTQSSRYLVKRTGEKVFLECVQDMDHENMFWYRQDPGLGLRLIYFSYDVKMKEKGDIPEGYSVSREKKERFSLILESASTNQTSMYLCASSPNRVSYEQYFGPGTRLTVT.

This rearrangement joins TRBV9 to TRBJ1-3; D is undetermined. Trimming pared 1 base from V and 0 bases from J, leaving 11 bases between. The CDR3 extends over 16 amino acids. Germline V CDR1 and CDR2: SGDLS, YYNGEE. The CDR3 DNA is TGTGCCAGCAGCGTAAACGCCCCAGGCTCTGGAAACACCATATATTTT. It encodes CASSVNAPGSGNTIYF.

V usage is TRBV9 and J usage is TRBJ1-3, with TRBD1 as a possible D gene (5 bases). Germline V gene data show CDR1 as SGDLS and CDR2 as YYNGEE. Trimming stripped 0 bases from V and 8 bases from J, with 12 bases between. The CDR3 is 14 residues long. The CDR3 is CASSVESRVDTIYF. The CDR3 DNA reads TGTGCCAGCAGCGTAGAGTCCAGGGTTGACACCATATATTTT.

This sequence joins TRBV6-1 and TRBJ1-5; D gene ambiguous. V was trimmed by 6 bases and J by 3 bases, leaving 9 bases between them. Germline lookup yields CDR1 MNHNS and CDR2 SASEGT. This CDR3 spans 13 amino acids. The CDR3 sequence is CASRGSHNQPQHF. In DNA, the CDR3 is TGTGCCAGCAGGGGCAGTCACAATCAGCCCCAGCATTTT.

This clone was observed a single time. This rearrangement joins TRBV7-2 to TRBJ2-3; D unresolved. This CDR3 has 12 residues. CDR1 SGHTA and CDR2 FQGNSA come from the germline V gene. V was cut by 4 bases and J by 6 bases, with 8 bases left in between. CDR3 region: CASSSQLDTQYF. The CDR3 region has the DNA TGTGCCAGCAGCTCCCAACTGGATACGCAGTATTTT.

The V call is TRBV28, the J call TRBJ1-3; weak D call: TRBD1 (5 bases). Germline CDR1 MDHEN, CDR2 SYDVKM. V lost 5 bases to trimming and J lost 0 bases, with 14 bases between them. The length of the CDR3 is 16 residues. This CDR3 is CASSQPSGVSGNTIYF. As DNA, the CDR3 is TGTGCCAGCAGTCAACCGTCGGGGGTCTCTGGAAACACCATATATTTT.

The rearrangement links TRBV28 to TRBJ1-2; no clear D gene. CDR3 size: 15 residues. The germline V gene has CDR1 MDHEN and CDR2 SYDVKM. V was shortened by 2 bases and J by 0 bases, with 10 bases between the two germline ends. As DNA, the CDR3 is TGTGCCAGCAGTTTACAAAGTGGAGCTAACTATGGCTACACCTTC. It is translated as CASSLQSGANYGYTF.

The CDR3 sequence is CASSPTGANYEQYF. As DNA, the CDR3 is TGTGCCAGCAGCCCCACAGGGGCGAACTACGAGCAGTACTTC. The chain recombines TRBV7-2 with TRBJ2-7, with 7 bases that match TRBD1. The CDR3 loop spans 14 amino acids. Unmatched junction bases numbered 7, after V lost 5 bases and J lost 3 bases. The germline V gene encodes CDR1 SGHTA and CDR2 FQGNSA. The complete variable domain, with remaining parts taken from reference TRBV7-2 and TRBJ2-7, reads GAGVSQSPSNKVTEKGKDVELRCDPISGHTALYWYRQSLGQGLEFLIYFQGNSAPDKSGLPSDRFSAERTGGSVSTLTIQRTQQEDSAVYLCASSPTGANYEQYFGPGTRLTVT.